What follows describes a single TCR beta chain. The antigen remains undetermined. CDR1 is SGHAT and CDR2 is FQNNGV in the germline V gene. Trimming left V 5 bases short and J 0 bases short, with 11 bases between. The CDR3 covers 14 residues. Sequencing was performed with immunoSEQ multiplex PCR; in TCRdb, only in-frame clones are kept and a portion is missing. The sample consists of some 11,000 clones, around 69% of them appearing once. The data stem from a study of neoadjuvant anti-PD-1 for oral cavity cancer. Regarding the study as a whole: Greater tumor shrinkage accompanied bigger post-treatment sizes of preexisting clones.

This sequence originates from a person aged 40 to 85 with oral cavity squamous cell carcinoma. The donor label of this sample is uncertain. V gene TRBV11-2 combines with J gene TRBJ2-7; D remains ambiguous. This specimen consisted of tumor tissue, obtained before nivolumab (anti-PD-1) treatment. The CDR3 loop reads CASSLERGSYEQYF. The CDR3 DNA reads as TGTGCCAGCAGCCTGGAGCGAGGCTCCTACGAGCAGTACTTC.